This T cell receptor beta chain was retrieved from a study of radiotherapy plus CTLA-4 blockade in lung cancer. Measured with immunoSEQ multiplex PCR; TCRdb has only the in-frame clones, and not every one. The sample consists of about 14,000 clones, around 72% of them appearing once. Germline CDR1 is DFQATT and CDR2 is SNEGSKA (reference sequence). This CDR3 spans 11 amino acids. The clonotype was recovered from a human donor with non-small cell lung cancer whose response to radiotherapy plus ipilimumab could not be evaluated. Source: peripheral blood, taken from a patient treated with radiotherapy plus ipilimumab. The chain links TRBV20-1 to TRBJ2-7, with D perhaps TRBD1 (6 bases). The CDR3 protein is CGSYRVYEQYF. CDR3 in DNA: TGCGGGTCATACAGGGTTTACGAGCAGTACTTC.